Listed below are T cell receptor beta chains from one sample, sequenced in a study of breast tumors, draining lymph nodes, adjacent tissues. TCRdb reprocessed the multiplex PCR reads via MiXCR and lists one record per CDR3 protein. The top ten hold around 41% of the sample, which has more than 10,000 distinct CDR3 sequences, about 46% seen once. Sequencing was done on a sample of tumor-adjacent breast tissue. These TCRs come from a female donor with breast cancer. Some clones in this sample may be carry-over from other donors' samples. Each CDR3 is given with its conserved first and last residue. A D gene is named only where the DNA matches it firmly. Some rows mark clone size as missing; the rest say once, few, many or name a class of expanded clone.

>TRBV9|TRBJ2-1|14|NA|TRBD2
TGTGCCAGCAGCGGGACTAGCCGTCATCATGAGCAGTTCTTC
CASSGTSRHHEQFF
>TRBV9|TRBJ2-7|13|NA|TRBD1
TGTGCCAGCAGCTTAACAGGGGGCGGCGAGCAGTACTTC
CASSLTGGGEQYF
>TRBV20-1|TRBJ2-3|11|NA|NA
TGCAGTGCCCAGGGAGTGAAAACGCAGTATTTT
CSAQGVKTQYF
>TRBV19|TRBJ2-2|14|many|NA
TGTGCCAGTAGTGCCCAGGGGCGGGCCGGGGAGCTGTTTTTT
CASSAQGRAGELFF
>TRBV4-2|TRBJ1-4|15|few|NA
TGTGCCAGCAGCCAAGTACGGGGAGTCGGTGAAAAACTGTTTTTT
CASSQVRGVGEKLFF
>TRBV7-3|TRBJ1-5|14|NA|NA
TGTGCCAGCAGCTACCTGGGAGCCGGCGAGCCCCAGAATTTT
CASSYLGAGEPQNF
>TRBV7-9|TRBJ1-4|15|few|NA
TGTGCCAGCAGCTTAGAATCCAAGCTAAATGAAAAACTGTTTTTT
CASSLESKLNEKLFF
>TRBV19|TRBJ2-7|16|NA|NA
TGTGCCAGTAGTAATGATGGCCACCGGGAGACCTACGAGCAGTACTTC
CASSNDGHRETYEQYF
>TRBV9|TRBJ2-5|15|once|TRBD2
TGTGCCAGCACCCCCGATCGGGAGGGGAGAGAGACCCAGTACTTC
CASTPDREGRETQYF
>TRBV29-1|TRBJ2-1|13|once|NA
TGCAGCGTTGAAGGACCCCTAGGCAATGAGCAGTTCTTC
CSVEGPLGNEQFF
>TRBV7-9|TRBJ1-3|16|NA|NA
TGTGCCAGCAGCTTAAGTCTCAGTGCGTCTGGAAACACCATATATTTT
CASSLSLSASGNTIYF
>TRBV29-1|TRBJ1-2|12|NA|TRBD1
TGCAGCGTACGAGGGGGCGACTATGGCTACACCTTC
CSVRGGDYGYTF
>TRBV20-1|TRBJ2-1|16|many|TRBD2
TGCAGTGCTAGTCTCCCCGGGACTAGGGTTACCAATGAGCAGTTCTTC
CSASLPGTRVTNEQFF
>TRBV7-9|TRBJ2-1|17|NA|NA
TGTGCCAGCAGCTTAGGAGTACTATCGAGCTCCTACAATGAGCAGTTCTTC
CASSLGVLSSSYNEQFF
>TRBV19|TRBJ1-2|14|NA|NA
TGTGCCAGTAGTATACTGGACACCAACTATGGCTACACCTTC
CASSILDTNYGYTF
>TRBV20-1|TRBJ2-7|14|once|NA
TGCAGTGCTATGTCCGGGTGGGGTTCCTCCGAGCAGTACTTC
CSAMSGWGSSEQYF
>TRBV24-1|TRBJ2-1|18|medium-sized|TRBD2
TGTGCCACCAGTGATCCCTACAGGGGACTAGCGGGAGACAGTGAGCAGTTCTTC
CATSDPYRGLAGDSEQFF
>TRBV11-2|TRBJ2-3|16|NA|NA
TGTGCCAGCAGCTTAGATGGGGGAGCGACCACAGATACGCAGTATTTT
CASSLDGGATTDTQYF
>TRBV18|TRBJ2-1|12|few|TRBD1
TGTGCCAGCTCACTGGACAGGGCTGAGCAGTTCTTC
CASSLDRAEQFF
>TRBV4-1|TRBJ2-2|16|NA|NA
TGCGCCAGCAGCCAAGTTGCAGGGGTGGGCACCGGGGAGCTGTTTTTT
CASSQVAGVGTGELFF
>TRBV6-5|TRBJ1-4|14|NA|TRBD1
TGTGCCAGCAGTTTCCGGGACAGGGGTGAAAAACTGTTTTTT
CASSFRDRGEKLFF
>TRBV29-1|TRBJ2-3|14|NA|TRBD1
TGCAGCGTTGAGGACGACAGGGCCCCAGATACGCAGTATTTT
CSVEDDRAPDTQYF
>TRBV20-1|TRBJ2-4|11|few|NA
TGCAGTGCCCCTCGACAAAACATTCAGTACTTC
CSAPRQNIQYF
>TRBV20-1|TRBJ1-2|15|few|TRBD1
TGCAGTGCAAGGGACAGGGAGGACGCTAACTATGGCTACACCTTC
CSARDREDANYGYTF